Presented here are 2 T cell receptor beta chains from one specimen sequenced in a study of CD8 T cells in Susac syndrome. With random hexamers, reverse transcription was performed on about 0.5 to 1 ug of RNA. TCRdb called the immunoSEQ multiplex PCR reads again in MiXCR, with one record for every CDR3 protein. The data contain about 150,000 distinct CDR3 sequences, 95% of them singletons. The material sequenced was CD4+ T cells from PBMCs. The receptor set was obtained from a human donor with Susac syndrome.

The chain employs TRBV24-1 and TRBJ1-5; D is possibly TRBD1 (6 bases). Trimming pared 3 bases from V and 1 base from J, leaving 12 bases between. This CDR3 comprises 16 residues. Germline CDR1 and CDR2: KGHDR and SFDVKD. The CDR3 reads CATSDGQGPSNQPQHF. As DNA, the CDR3 is TGTGCCACCAGTGATGGCCAGGGGCCGAGCAATCAGCCCCAGCATTTT.

In DNA, the CDR3 is TGTGCCAGCAGTGGGCAACCGGGACTAGCTTCCGAGCAGTACTTC. Encoded protein: CASSGQPGLASEQYF. V gene TRBV25-1 combines with J gene TRBJ2-7; 9 nucleotides line up with TRBD2. The CDR3 is 15 residues long. The trim removed 4 bases at V and 6 bases at J, leaving 10 bases unmatched. Germline CDR1 is MGHDK and CDR2 is SYGVNS.